These 32 T cell receptor beta chains were all obtained from the same sample, sequenced in a study of blood T cell repertoires in COVID-19. Repertoires were generated with immunoSEQ multiplex PCR, while TCRdb's copy carries only in-frame clones and drops some. The sample has 180,000 or so clones; around 86% are singletons. Sequenced input: peripheral blood. These receptors were taken from a man aged 55-75 years with acute or convalescent COVID-19.

The rearrangement links TRBV5-1 to TRBJ1-6; 9 nucleotides agree with TRBD1. The CDR3 runs 15 residues. Germline CDR1 is SGHRS and CDR2 is YFSETQ. Trimming at V came to 4 bases and at J to 10 bases, leaving 9 bases not matched to a gene. The CDR3 spells CASSISQGARSPLHF. The CDR3 region has the DNA TGCGCCAGCAGCATATCACAGGGGGCCAGATCACCCCTCCACTTT.

The rearrangement links TRBV11-2 to TRBJ2-5; 7 bases map to TRBD2. The germline V gene has CDR1 SGHAT and CDR2 FQNNGV. The CDR3 consists of 18 residues. Unmatched junction bases numbered 14, after V lost 2 bases and J lost 2 bases. The CDR3 sequence: CASSLIGPSGGAQETQYF. The CDR3 nucleotides are TGTGCCAGCAGCTTAATCGGCCCTAGCGGAGGGGCACAAGAGACCCAGTACTTC. Complete variable domain (other parts from reference TRBV11-2 and TRBJ2-5): EAGVAQSPRYKIIEKRQSVAFWCNPISGHATLYWYQQILGQGPKLLIQFQNNGVVDDSQLPKDRFSAERLKGVDSTLKIQPAKLEDSAVYLCASSLIGPSGGAQETQYFGPGTRLLVL.

This chain joins TRBV28 and TRBJ2-5; 8 nucleotides line up with TRBD1. The CDR3 is 14 amino acids. In germline, CDR1 is MDHEN, CDR2 SYDVKM. With 6 bases clipped from V and 4 bases from J, the junction kept 7 bases outside the gene matches. The CDR3 bases are TGTGCCAGCAGCCCCCCGGACAGGGTAGAGACCCAGTACTTC. This encodes CASSPPDRVETQYF.

The sample holds a few counts of this clone. The genes are TRBV28 and TRBJ1-6, with a tentative D call TRBD1 (6 bases). The CDR3 loop spans 15 amino acids. CDR1 and CDR2 from the germline V gene are MDHEN and SYDVKM. V was shortened by 7 bases and J by 10 bases, with 20 bases between the two germline ends. The CDR3 DNA reads as TGTGCCAGCACCGTGGTGGCAGGGGTAGGGTCACCCCTCCACTTT. The encoded protein is CASTVVAGVGSPLHF.

The chain links TRBV12-3 or TRBV12-4 to TRBJ2-1, with no clear D. The CDR3 is made up of 13 amino acids. The V gene lost 3 bases and the J gene lost 7 bases, with 10 bases spanning the gap. The CDR3 loop is CASSFLVTNEQFF. The CDR3 coding sequence is TGTGCCAGCAGTTTTCTAGTGACGAATGAGCAGTTCTTC.

The chain employs TRBV30 and TRBJ1-2; TRBD1 is a possible D gene (5 bases). The V end lost 2 bases, the J end lost 6 bases, and 10 bases lay between the germline ends. Per germline, CDR1 GTSNPN and CDR2 SVGIG (reference sequence). This CDR3 spans 12 amino acids. CDR3 nucleotides: TGTGCCTGGAGTTACGGGGGTGATGGCTACACCTTC. It specifies CAWSYGGDGYTF.

This chain uses TRBV2 with TRBJ2-7; the match to TRBD1 covers 7 bases. Germline CDR1 reads SNHLY; CDR2 reads FYNNEI. The J segment lost 9 bases and the V segment lost 1 base, leaving 9 bases of the junction unmatched. This CDR3 has 14 amino acids. The CDR3 reads CASSEGRQGGGQYF. As DNA, the CDR3 is TGTGCCAGCAGTGAAGGCCGGCAAGGGGGCGGGCAGTACTTC.

V usage is TRBV19 and J usage is TRBJ1-1; 7 nucleotides agree with TRBD1. The CDR3 has 13 residues. Germline CDR1 is LNHDA and CDR2 is SQIVND (reference sequence). With V trimmed by 7 bases and J by 5 bases, 7 bases remained unmatched. The CDR3 DNA is TGTGCCAGTAAAGGGGGCTGGAGGACTGAAGCTTTCTTT. This encodes CASKGGWRTEAFF.

The rearrangement links TRBV27 to TRBJ1-2; 9 nucleotides agree with TRBD1. Germline loops: CDR1 MNHEY, CDR2 SMNVEV (reference sequence). The CDR3 sequence is 14 residues long. Losses at the gene ends were 6 bases for V and 4 bases for J; bases not matched to a gene: 6. CDR3 loop: CASRGTGRAYGYTF. In DNA form, the CDR3 reads TGTGCCAGCAGAGGGACAGGGAGAGCCTATGGCTACACCTTC.

The chain employs TRBV18 and TRBJ1-4, with D tentatively TRBD1 (5 bases). Germline CDR1 and CDR2: KGHSH and LQKENI. The CDR3 runs to 14 residues. Between the trimmed V and J ends, which lost 0 bases and 6 bases, there was a span of 8 bases. The CDR3 DNA follows: TGTGCCAGCTCACCACCAGGGGTTGATGAAAAACTGTTTTTT. Its protein is CASSPPGVDEKLFF.

Comments on this clone: Compared with germline, one end of the junction differs, possibly owing to a read error. The chain has TRBV7-8 and TRBJ2-5; the match to TRBD2 covers 14 bases. CDR1 is SGHVS, CDR2 FQNEAQ, per germline. CDR3 length: 21 residues. The CDR3 here is CAGSLIGVLPGLAGVHETQYF. The DNA for the CDR3 is TGTGCCGGCAGCTTAATCGGTGTCCTCCCGGGACTAGCGGGAGTTCATGAGACCCAGTACTTC.

The J gene is TRBJ2-2, the V gene TRBV7-3; perhaps TRBD2 as D (6 bases). Trimming removed 3 bases at V and 4 bases at J, with 6 bases between. CDR3 length equals 13 residues. Looked up from germline, CDR1 is SGHTA and CDR2 is FQGTGA. The CDR3 coding sequence is TGTGCCAGCAGCTTGACTAGCACCGGGGAGCTGTTTTTT. Translated, it gives CASSLTSTGELFF.

The chain carries TRBV2 and TRBJ1-2; 7 nucleotides match TRBD1. The CDR3 is 15 residues long. Germline V CDR1 and CDR2: SNHLY, FYNNEI. The junction had 11 bases not matched to a gene; V was cut back by 7 bases and J by 3 bases. CDR3 nucleotides: TGTGCCAGCACCTCGACAGGGACAGCTGACTATGGCTACACCTTC. It encodes CASTSTGTADYGYTF.

This chain connects TRBV10-1 to TRBJ1-2; 7 nucleotides match TRBD1. V shed 3 bases and J 4 bases; nucleotides not matched to a gene: 5. Germline values: CDR1 WNHNN, CDR2 SYGVQD (reference sequence). The CDR3 totals 14 residues. DNA for the CDR3: TGCGCCAGCAGTGATAGGGGGCTCCCCTATGGCTACACCTTC. Its translation: CASSDRGLPYGYTF.

This chain joins TRBV5-1 and TRBJ1-5; tentative D call: TRBD1 (5 bases). CDR1 and CDR2 (germline): SGHRS, YFSETQ. Trimming shortened V by 0 bases and J by 6 bases, and 13 bases separated the two germline ends. CDR3 length equals 15 residues. The chain's CDR3 is CASSLEPAGLQPQHF. The CDR3 DNA follows: TGCGCCAGCAGCTTGGAGCCAGCAGGGCTTCAGCCCCAGCATTTT.

This chain uses TRBV5-1 with TRBJ1-1; 8 bases line up with TRBD1. CDR1 is SGHRS and CDR2 is YFSETQ in the germline V gene. This CDR3 has 16 amino acids. Losses at the gene ends were 2 bases for V and 0 bases for J; bases not matched to a gene: 6. This chain's CDR3 is CASSFRGPPVNTEAFF. In nucleotides, the CDR3 is TGCGCCAGCAGCTTCAGGGGGCCCCCCGTGAACACTGAAGCTTTCTTT.

The V call is TRBV5-1, the J call TRBJ2-1; tentative D call: TRBD1 (5 bases). From germline, CDR1 is SGHRS and CDR2 YFSETQ. The length of the CDR3 is 15 residues. With 1 base removed from V and 8 bases from J, the gap between germline ends came to 16 bases. CDR3 sequence (DNA): TGCGCCAGCAGCTTGAGGGAAGGGGATCGGTATGAGCAGTTCTTC. Translating gives CASSLREGDRYEQFF.

The chain has TRBV5-5 and TRBJ2-3, with 9 bases that match TRBD2. CDR3 size: 16 residues. The V gene's germline CDR1 is SGHKS and CDR2 YYEKEE (reference sequence). V was clipped by 1 base and J by 5 bases; unmatched bases: 8. CDR3 sequence reads: CASSLFSGSKGDTQYF. The DNA of the CDR3 is TGTGCCAGCAGCTTGTTTAGCGGGAGTAAGGGAGATACGCAGTATTTT.

The V call is TRBV20-1, the J call TRBJ1-1; no definite D call. The CDR3 has 11 residues. The germline V and J ends were trimmed by 4 bases and 1 base, with 4 bases remaining between them. CDR1 and CDR2 from the germline V gene are DFQATT and SNEGSKA (reference sequence). CDR3 region: CSAMRNTEAFF. The DNA of the CDR3 is TGCAGTGCTATGAGGAACACTGAAGCTTTCTTT.

The chain employs TRBV5-5 and TRBJ1-2; a weak D match, TRBD1 (6 bases). The CDR3 is made up of 14 amino acids. Trimming cost V 0 bases and J 4 bases, with 10 bases left between them. CDR1 is SGHKS, CDR2 YYEKEE, per germline (reference sequence). The CDR3 DNA sequence: TGTGCCAGCAGCTTGGGGGGGCCCGGCTATGGCTACACCTTC. Protein product: CASSLGGPGYGYTF.

The V and J genes are TRBV5-1 and TRBJ1-1, with 9 bases lining up with TRBD1. The CDR3 has 16 residues. Germline CDR1 and CDR2: SGHRS and YFSETQ. Unmatched junction bases numbered 10, after V lost 4 bases and J lost 3 bases. In nucleotides, the CDR3 is TGCGCCAGCAGCGTGGGACAGGGTACGTATGACACTGAAGCTTTCTTT. This encodes CASSVGQGTYDTEAFF.

This chain joins TRBV19 and TRBJ1-5; a possible D gene is TRBD1 (6 bases). Trimming removed 10 bases from V and 6 bases from J, with 28 bases in between. The CDR3 has 17 residues. Germline V gene data show CDR1 as LNHDA and CDR2 as SQIVND (reference sequence). The chain's CDR3 is CATRKGGVSVIGQPQHF. CDR3 in DNA: TGTGCCACCAGAAAGGGGGGGGTCTCAGTGATTGGTCAGCCCCAGCATTTT.

The chain employs TRBV7-8 and TRBJ2-1; a weak D match, TRBD2 (5 bases). Per the germline V gene, CDR1 is SGHVS and CDR2 is FQNEAQ. CDR3 size: 16 residues. V was trimmed by 1 base and J by 0 bases, leaving 10 bases between them. In nucleotides, the CDR3 is TGTGCCAGCAGCTTAGGCGGGCCGGGCTCCTACAATGAGCAGTTCTTC. Its translation: CASSLGGPGSYNEQFF. The full variable domain, with the rest looked up from reference TRBV7-8 and TRBJ2-1, is GAGVSQSPRYKVAKRGQDVALRCDPISGHVSLFWYQQALGQGPEFLTYFQNEAQLDKSGLPSDRFFAERPEGSVSTLKIQRTQQEDSAVYLCASSLGGPGSYNEQFFGPGTRLTVL.

V is TRBV2 and J is TRBJ1-5, with 7 nucleotides matching TRBD1. The ends lost 6 bases at V and 0 bases at J; junction bases unmatched: 17. CDR1 SNHLY and CDR2 FYNNEI come from the germline V gene. This CDR3 has 19 residues. In nucleotides, the CDR3 is TGTGCCAGCAGAGCGGAAGGCGGGACAGCGTTTTATAGCAATCAGCCCCAGCATTTT. This encodes CASRAEGGTAFYSNQPQHF.

The gene calls are TRBV6-6 and TRBJ2-7; TRBD1 is a possible D gene (6 bases). The V end was cut by 7 bases, the J end by 3 bases, with 25 bases between. Germline V CDR1 and CDR2: MNHNY, SVGAGI (reference sequence). The CDR3 runs to 17 residues. The chain's CDR3 is CASTRDRFSTLGYEQYF. The CDR3 nucleotides read TGTGCCAGCACTCGAGACAGGTTCTCTACCCTTGGCTACGAGCAGTACTTC.

The chain employs TRBV18 and TRBJ2-5; perhaps TRBD1 as D (5 bases). From germline, CDR1 is KGHSH and CDR2 LQKENI. V was clipped by 3 bases and J by 4 bases, with 12 bases between them. There are 14 residues in the CDR3. CDR3 loop: CASSPLDSIETQYF. The CDR3 bases are TGTGCCAGCTCACCCCTCGACAGCATAGAGACCCAGTACTTC.

V and J are TRBV11-2 and TRBJ2-1; 7 positions match TRBD2. V was pared by 4 bases and J by 6 bases, with 15 bases of the junction left unmatched. Germline CDR1 reads SGHAT; CDR2 reads FQNNGV. The length of the CDR3 is 17 residues. Here the CDR3 reads CASSSLLRAGEGNEQFF. In DNA form, the CDR3 reads TGTGCCAGCAGCTCGCTCCTTAGGGCGGGAGAAGGCAATGAGCAGTTCTTC.

With respect to this clone: The junction does not match germline at one end; this may be a read error. The chain links TRBV7-7 to TRBJ2-3; weak D call: TRBD2 (6 bases). The CDR3 length is 13 residues. Germline lookup yields CDR1 SSHAT and CDR2 FNYEAQ (reference sequence). This CDR3 is CASSLDYADTQYF. In DNA form, the CDR3 reads TGTGCTAGCAGCTTGGACTACGCAGATACGCAGTATTTT.

The rearrangement uses TRBV2 and TRBJ1-2, with 8 bases aligning to TRBD1. CDR1 SNHLY and CDR2 FYNNEI come from the germline V gene. The J segment lost 4 bases and the V segment lost 10 bases, leaving 8 bases of the junction unmatched. This CDR3 has 13 amino acids. The CDR3 loop is CATSGGAGYGYTF. The CDR3 coding sequence is TGTGCCACCTCAGGGGGCGCCGGCTATGGCTACACCTTC.

This clone was seen only a few times. CDR3 nucleotides: TGCGCCAGCAGCTGGGGGGTAGTGTGGTCGGGCGAGCAGTACTTC. This codes for CASSWGVVWSGEQYF. J is TRBJ2-7 and V is TRBV5-1; possible D gene TRBD2, 6 bases. Trimming cost V 3 bases and J 6 bases, with 19 bases left between them. Germline V gives CDR1 SGHRS, CDR2 YFSETQ. The CDR3 spans 15 residues.

The rearrangement joins TRBV12-3 or TRBV12-4 to TRBJ1-4, with 7 bases aligning to TRBD1. The CDR3 runs 13 residues. Trimming at V came to 5 bases and at J to 6 bases, leaving 3 bases not matched to a gene. The CDR3 DNA sequence: TGTGCCAGCAGTACCACAGGGGATGAAAAACTGTTTTTT. It codes for CASSTTGDEKLFF.

The chain uses TRBV5-1 and TRBJ2-7; 12 bases fit TRBD1. The germline V gene has CDR1 SGHRS and CDR2 YFSETQ. This CDR3 region has 14 residues. The trim removed 4 bases at V and 5 bases at J, leaving 4 bases unmatched. In DNA, the CDR3 is TGCGCCAGCAGCGCCGGGACAGGGGGCAACGAGCAGTACTTC. Encoded protein: CASSAGTGGNEQYF.